A single sample gave rise to the 5 T cell receptor beta chains below, sequenced in a study of breast tumors, draining lymph nodes, adjacent tissues. Breast cancer patients provided tissue from their axillary draining lymph nodes. MiXCR, run by TCRdb on the multiplex PCR reads, gives a single entry per CDR3 protein. The table includes some 170,000 distinct CDR3 sequences, 33% detected once. Sequenced sample: axillary lymph node tissue. The origin of the receptors is a female donor with breast cancer. Some clones in this sample may be carry-over from other donors' samples.

Remarks on this clonotype: The junction differs from germline at one of its ends, possibly a read error. The J gene is TRBJ2-2, the V gene TRBV20-1; TRBD2 agrees at 7 bases. Germline CDR1 and CDR2: DFQATT and SNEGSKA (reference sequence). The CDR3 has 12 amino acids. CDR3 nucleotides: TGCAGTGCTAGAGTATTAGGCGGGGGGCTGTTTTTT. It specifies CSARVLGGGLFF.

This clonotype was seen ten or more times. The chain links TRBV20-1 to TRBJ2-5, with TRBD2 matching over 16 bases. CDR1 and CDR2 from the germline V gene are DFQATT and SNEGSKA (reference sequence). This CDR3 spans 17 amino acids. V dropped 3 bases and J dropped 5; count of bases not matched to a gene: 9. The CDR3 sequence: CSARGLAGGPPPETQYF. CDR3 nucleotides: TGCAGTGCTAGGGGACTAGCGGGAGGGCCACCACCGGAGACCCAGTACTTC.

DNA for the CDR3: TGTGCCTGGGGCGGAGGGTTCGATCAGCCCCAGCATTTT. Residues: CAWGGGFDQPQHF. The J gene is TRBJ1-5, the V gene TRBV30; D is undetermined. The V gene lost 5 bases and the J gene lost 5 bases, with 13 bases spanning the gap. The germline V gene has CDR1 GTSNPN and CDR2 SVGIG (reference sequence). CDR3 length: 13 amino acids. The full variable domain, completed using reference TRBV30 and TRBJ1-5, is SQTIHQWPATLVQPVGSPLSLECTVEGTSNPNLYWYRQAAGRGLQLLFYSVGIGQISSEVPQNLSASRPQDRQFILSSKKLLLSDSGFYLCAWGGGFDQPQHFGDGTRLSIL.

A note on this clonotype: Just one base apart from a much larger clone, this may be a read error. V usage is TRBV27 and J usage is TRBJ2-3, with 11 bases aligning to TRBD2. The CDR3 is 16 amino acids. The V gene's germline CDR1 is MNHEY and CDR2 SMNVEV (reference sequence). The DNA for the CDR3 is TGTGCCAGCAGCTCCCGACTAGCGGGACGCACAGATGCGCAGTATTTT. Its translation is CASSSRLAGRTDAQYF.

Concerning this clonotype itself: A read error is likely, as this CDR3 ends without the conserved phenylalanine or tryptophan. The CDR3 sequence: CASSAQGKDTQYY. The CDR3 region has the DNA TGTGCCAGCAGTGCGCAGGGGAAAGATACGCAGTATTAC. This chain uses TRBV9 with TRBJ2-3; D may be TRBD1 (6 bases). V was cut by 5 bases and J by 5 bases, with 12 bases left in between. The germline gives CDR1 SGDLS, CDR2 YYNGEE. The CDR3 has 13 amino acids.